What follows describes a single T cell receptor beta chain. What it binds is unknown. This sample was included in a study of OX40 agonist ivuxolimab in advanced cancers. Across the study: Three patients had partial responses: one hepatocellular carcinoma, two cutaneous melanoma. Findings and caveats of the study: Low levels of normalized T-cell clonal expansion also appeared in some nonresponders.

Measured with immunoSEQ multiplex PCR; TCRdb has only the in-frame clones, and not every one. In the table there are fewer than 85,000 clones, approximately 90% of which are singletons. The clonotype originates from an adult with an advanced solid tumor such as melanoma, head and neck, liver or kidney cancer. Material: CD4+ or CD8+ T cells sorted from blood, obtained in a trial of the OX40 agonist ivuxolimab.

This CDR3 reads CASSYRDRGEEETQYF. Here the CDR3 DNA reads TGTGCCAGCAGCTACCGGGACAGGGGAGAGGAGGAGACCCAGTACTTC. The V call is TRBV13, the J call TRBJ2-5, with 10 bases identical to TRBD1. The CDR3 extends over 16 amino acids. Looked up from germline, CDR1 is PRHDT and CDR2 is FYEKMQ (reference sequence). Trimming took 4 bases from V and 5 from J; bases not matched to a gene: 10.